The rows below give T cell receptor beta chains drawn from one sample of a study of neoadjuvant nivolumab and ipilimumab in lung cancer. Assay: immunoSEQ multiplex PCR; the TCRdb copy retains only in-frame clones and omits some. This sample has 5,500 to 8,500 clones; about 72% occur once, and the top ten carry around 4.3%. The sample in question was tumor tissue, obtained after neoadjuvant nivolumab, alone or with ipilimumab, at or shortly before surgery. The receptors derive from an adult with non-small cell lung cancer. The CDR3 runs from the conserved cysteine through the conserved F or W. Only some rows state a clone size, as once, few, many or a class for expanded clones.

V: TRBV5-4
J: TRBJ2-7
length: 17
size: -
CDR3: CASSLPGTSGSPREQYF

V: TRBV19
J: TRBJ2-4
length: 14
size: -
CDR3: CASSQTGSRNIQYF

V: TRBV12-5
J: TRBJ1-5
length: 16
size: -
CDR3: CASGLWGGPSNQPQHF

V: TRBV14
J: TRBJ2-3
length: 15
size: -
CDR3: CASSQEGFRTDTQYF

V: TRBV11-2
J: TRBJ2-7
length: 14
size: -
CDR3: CASSQSLRAYEQYF

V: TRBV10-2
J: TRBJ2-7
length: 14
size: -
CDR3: CASSDAGLAGVQYF

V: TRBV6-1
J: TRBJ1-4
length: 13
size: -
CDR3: CASAGSLVEKLFF

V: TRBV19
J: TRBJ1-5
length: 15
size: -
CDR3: CASSISGSSHQPQHF

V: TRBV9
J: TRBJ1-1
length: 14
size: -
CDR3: CASSVGGTNTEAFF

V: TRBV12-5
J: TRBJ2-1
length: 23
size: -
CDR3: CASGFREPLRLAGGSGFNNEQFF

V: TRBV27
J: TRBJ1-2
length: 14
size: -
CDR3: CASRVRTGPYGYTF

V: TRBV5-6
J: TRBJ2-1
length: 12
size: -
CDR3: CASSYRLGEQFF

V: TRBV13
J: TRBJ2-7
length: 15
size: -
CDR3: CASSPYAGTRYEQYF

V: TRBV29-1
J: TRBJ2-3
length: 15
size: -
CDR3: CSVEGTSGFTDTQYF

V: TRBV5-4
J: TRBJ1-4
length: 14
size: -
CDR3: CASSLDLEEEKLFF

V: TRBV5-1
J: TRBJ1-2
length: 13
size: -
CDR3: CASSQTVDYGYTF

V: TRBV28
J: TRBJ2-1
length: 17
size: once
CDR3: CASRLSQGGSSYNEQFF

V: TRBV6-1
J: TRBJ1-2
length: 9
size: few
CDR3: CASEGSYTF

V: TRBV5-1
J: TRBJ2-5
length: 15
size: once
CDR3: CASSSGRTGQETQYF

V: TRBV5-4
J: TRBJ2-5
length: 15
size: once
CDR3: CASSLDRTAKETQYF

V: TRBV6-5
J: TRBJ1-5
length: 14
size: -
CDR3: CASSRGRGNQPQHF

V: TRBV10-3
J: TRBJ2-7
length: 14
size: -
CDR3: CAIRKTGGRDEQYF

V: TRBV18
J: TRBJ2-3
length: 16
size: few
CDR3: CASSPIRQGERDTQYF

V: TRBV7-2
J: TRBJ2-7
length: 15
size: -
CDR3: CASSRRAQSSYEQYF

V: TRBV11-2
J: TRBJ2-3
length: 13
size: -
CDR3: CASSSGPIDTQYF

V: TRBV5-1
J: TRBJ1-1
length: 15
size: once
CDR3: CASSSRDGGDTEAFF

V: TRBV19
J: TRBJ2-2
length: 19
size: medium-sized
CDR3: CASSSPGLAGVGNTGELFF

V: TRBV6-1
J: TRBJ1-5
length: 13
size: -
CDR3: CASSEDPFRPQHF

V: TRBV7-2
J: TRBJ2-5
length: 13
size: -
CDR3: CASSLSGAETQYF

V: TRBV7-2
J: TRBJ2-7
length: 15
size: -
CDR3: CASSLGGGGAYEQYF

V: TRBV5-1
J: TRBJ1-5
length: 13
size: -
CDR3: CASRGGMGQPQHF

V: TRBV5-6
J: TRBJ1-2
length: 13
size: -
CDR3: CASSLRANYGYTF

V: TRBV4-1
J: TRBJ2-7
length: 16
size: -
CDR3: CASSPRTGGDLREQYF

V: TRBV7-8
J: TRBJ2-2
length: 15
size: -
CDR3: CASSPRGELVGELFF

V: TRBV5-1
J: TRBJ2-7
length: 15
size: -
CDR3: CASSPGGDSVYEQYF

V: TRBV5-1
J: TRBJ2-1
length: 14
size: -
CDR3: CASQVGDGYNEQFF

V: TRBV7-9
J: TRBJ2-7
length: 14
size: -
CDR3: CASSQDRYSYEQYF

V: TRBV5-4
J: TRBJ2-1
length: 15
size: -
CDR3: CASSAGTSGPNEQFF

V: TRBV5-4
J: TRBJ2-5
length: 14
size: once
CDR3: CASSPGNSQETQYF

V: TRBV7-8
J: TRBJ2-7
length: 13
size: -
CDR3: CASSTPGQYEQYF

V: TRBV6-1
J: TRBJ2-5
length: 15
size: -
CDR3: CASSEVQGARETQYF

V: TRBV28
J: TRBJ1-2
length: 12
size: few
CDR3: CASSPGHFGYTF

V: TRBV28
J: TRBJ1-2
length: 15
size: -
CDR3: CASSSFGAQGAGYTF

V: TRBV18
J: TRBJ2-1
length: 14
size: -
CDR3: CASSRREPYNEQFF

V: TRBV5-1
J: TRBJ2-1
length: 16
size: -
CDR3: CASSSKVGASEHEQFF

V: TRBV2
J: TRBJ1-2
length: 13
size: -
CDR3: CASSEARGDGYTF

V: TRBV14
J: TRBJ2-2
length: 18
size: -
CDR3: CASSLIAGGRVGTGELFF

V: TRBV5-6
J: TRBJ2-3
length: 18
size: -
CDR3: CASSSRHRRAGRTDTQYF

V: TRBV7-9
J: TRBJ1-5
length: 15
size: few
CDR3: CASSLDRTLGQPQHF

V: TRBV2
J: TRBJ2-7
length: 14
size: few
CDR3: CASTARLFLGEQYF

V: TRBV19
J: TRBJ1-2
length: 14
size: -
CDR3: CASSADRVYDGYTF

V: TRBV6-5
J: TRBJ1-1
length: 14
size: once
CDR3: CASSYSGGFTEAFF

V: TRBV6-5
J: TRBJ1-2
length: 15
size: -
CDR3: CASRGQGQAFYGYTF

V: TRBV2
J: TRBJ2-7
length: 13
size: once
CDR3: CASTLGLAAEQYF